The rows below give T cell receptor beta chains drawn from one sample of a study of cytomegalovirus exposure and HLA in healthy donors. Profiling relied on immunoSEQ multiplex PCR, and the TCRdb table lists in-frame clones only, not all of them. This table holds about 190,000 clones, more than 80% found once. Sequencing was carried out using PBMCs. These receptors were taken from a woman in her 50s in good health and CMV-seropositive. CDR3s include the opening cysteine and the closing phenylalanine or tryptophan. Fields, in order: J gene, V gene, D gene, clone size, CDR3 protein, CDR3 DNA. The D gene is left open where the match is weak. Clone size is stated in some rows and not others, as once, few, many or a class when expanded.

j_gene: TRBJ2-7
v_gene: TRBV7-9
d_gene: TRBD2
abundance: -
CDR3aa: CASSSVAGFEQYF
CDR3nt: TGTGCCAGCAGCTCCGTAGCGGGGTTCGAGCAGTACTTC

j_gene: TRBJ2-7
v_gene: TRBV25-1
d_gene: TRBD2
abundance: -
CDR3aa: CASSLGLAGGYEQYF
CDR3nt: TGTGCCAGCAGTCTGGGACTAGCGGGTGGCTACGAGCAGTACTTC

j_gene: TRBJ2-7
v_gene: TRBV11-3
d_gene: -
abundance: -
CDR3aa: CASSQGTGLHGEQYF
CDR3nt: TGTGCCAGCAGCCAGGGAACAGGTCTCCACGGGGAGCAGTACTTC

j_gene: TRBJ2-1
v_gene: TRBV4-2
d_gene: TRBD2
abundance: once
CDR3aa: CASSRETSGGYNEQFF
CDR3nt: TGTGCCAGCAGCCGAGAAACTAGCGGGGGTTACAATGAGCAGTTCTTC

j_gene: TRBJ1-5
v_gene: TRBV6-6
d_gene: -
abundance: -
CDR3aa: CASARDRTFNQPQHF
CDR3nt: TGTGCCAGCGCGCGGGACCGTACTTTCAATCAGCCCCAGCATTTT

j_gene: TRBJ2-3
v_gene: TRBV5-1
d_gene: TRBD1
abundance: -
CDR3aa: CASSRRQGVKDTQYF
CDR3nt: TGCGCCAGCAGCCGTAGACAGGGGGTGAAAGATACGCAGTATTTT

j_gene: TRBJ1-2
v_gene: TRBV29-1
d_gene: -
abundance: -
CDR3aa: CSGGGGLNYGYTF
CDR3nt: TGCAGCGGAGGGGGGGGGTTGAACTATGGCTACACCTTC

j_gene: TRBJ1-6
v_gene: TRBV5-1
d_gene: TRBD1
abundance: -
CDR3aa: CASSLGQGVDNSPLHF
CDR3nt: TGCGCCAGCAGCTTGGGACAGGGAGTCGATAATTCACCCCTCCACTTT

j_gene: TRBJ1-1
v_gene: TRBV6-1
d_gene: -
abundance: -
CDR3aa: CASSSGGGTEAFF
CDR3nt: TGTGCCAGCAGTTCCGGGGGTGGCACTGAAGCTTTCTTT

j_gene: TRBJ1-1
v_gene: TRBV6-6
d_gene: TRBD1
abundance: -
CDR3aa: CASSTRRTGMAEAFF
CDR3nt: TGTGCCAGCAGTACTAGACGGACAGGGATGGCTGAAGCTTTCTTT

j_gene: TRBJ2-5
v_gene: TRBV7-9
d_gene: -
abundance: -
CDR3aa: CASSLNAAKETQYF
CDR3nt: TGTGCCAGCAGCCTTAACGCGGCCAAAGAGACCCAGTACTTC

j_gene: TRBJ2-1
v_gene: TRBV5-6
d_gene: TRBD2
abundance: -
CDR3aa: CASSPRTSGGAVVGEQFF
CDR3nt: TGTGCCAGCAGCCCCCGGACTAGCGGGGGGGCGGTAGTAGGTGAGCAGTTCTTC

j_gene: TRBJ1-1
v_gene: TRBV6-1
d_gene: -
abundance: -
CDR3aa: CASSQGRAGGAFF
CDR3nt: TGTGCCAGCAGCCAAGGACGCGCGGGGGGAGCTTTCTTT

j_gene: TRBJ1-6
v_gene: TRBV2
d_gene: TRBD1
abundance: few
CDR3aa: CASSVQDRANSPLHF
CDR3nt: TGTGCCAGCAGTGTGCAGGACAGGGCTAATTCACCCCTCCACTTT

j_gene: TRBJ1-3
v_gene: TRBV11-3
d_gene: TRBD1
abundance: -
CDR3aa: CASSSGQGIGNTIYF
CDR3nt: TGTGCCAGCAGCTCGGGACAGGGGATTGGAAACACCATATATTTT

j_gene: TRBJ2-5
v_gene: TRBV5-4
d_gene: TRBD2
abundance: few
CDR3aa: CASSLGLAQETQYF
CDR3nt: TGTGCCAGCAGCCTGGGACTAGCTCAAGAGACCCAGTACTTC

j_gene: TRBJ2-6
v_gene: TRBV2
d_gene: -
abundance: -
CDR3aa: CASSLIGGTGHLSGANVLTF
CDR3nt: TGTGCCAGCAGCCTCATCGGGGGGACAGGCCATCTCTCTGGGGCCAACGTCCTGACTTTC

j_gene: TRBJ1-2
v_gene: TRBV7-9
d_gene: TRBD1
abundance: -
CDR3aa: CASSQGGTGINYGYTF
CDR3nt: TGTGCCAGCAGCCAAGGTGGGACAGGGATTAACTATGGCTACACCTTC

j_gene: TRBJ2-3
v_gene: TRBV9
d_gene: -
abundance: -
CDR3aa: CASSVGSSGSTDTQYF
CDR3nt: TGTGCCAGCAGCGTAGGAAGTAGCGGCTCCACAGATACGCAGTATTTT

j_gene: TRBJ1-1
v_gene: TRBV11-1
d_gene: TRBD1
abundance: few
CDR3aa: CASSQDRAEAFF
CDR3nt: TGTGCCAGCAGTCAAGACAGGGCTGAAGCTTTCTTT

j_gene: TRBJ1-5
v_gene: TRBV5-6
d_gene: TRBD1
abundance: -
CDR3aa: CASSLRTGAGANQPQHF
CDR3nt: TGTGCCAGCAGCTTAAGAACAGGGGCTGGGGCGAATCAGCCCCAGCATTTT

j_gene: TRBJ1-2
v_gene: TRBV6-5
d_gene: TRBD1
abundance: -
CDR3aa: CASRPPGTGGYGYTF
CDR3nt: TGTGCCAGCAGGCCCCCCGGGACAGGGGGTTATGGCTACACCTTC

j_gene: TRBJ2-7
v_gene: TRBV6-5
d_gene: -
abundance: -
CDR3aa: CATTTRPPTYEQYF
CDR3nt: TGTGCCACCACGACTCGGCCTCCCACCTACGAGCAGTACTTC

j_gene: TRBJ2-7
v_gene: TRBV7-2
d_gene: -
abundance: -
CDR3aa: CASSEGSSGTPYEQYF
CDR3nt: TGTGCCAGCAGCGAGGGTAGTAGCGGAACCCCCTACGAGCAGTACTTC

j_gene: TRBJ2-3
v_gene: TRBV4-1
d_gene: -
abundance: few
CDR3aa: CASSLGTGVGTQYF
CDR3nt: TGCGCCAGCAGCCTCGGGACTGGGGTGGGTACGCAGTATTTT

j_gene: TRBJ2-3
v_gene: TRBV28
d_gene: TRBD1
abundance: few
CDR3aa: CASSAPGQGPDTQYF
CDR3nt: TGTGCCAGCAGTGCACCGGGACAGGGGCCAGATACGCAGTATTTT

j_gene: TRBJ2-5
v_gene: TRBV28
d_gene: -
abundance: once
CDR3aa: CASSLGYVVTQYF
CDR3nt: TGTGCCAGCAGTTTGGGCTACGTGGTAACCCAGTACTTC

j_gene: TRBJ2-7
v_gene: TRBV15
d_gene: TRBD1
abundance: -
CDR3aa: CATSSNNEGARSYEQYF
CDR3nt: TGTGCCACCAGCAGTAACAATGAGGGGGCGAGGTCCTACGAGCAGTACTTC

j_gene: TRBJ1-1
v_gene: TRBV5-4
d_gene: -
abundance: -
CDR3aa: CASNRGSGDTEAFF
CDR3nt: TGTGCCAGTAATCGGGGGTCGGGGGACACTGAAGCTTTCTTT

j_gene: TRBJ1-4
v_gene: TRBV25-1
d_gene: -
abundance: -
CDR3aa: CASSVHSTTNEKLFF
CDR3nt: TGTGCCAGCAGTGTCCATTCTACAACTAATGAAAAACTGTTTTTT

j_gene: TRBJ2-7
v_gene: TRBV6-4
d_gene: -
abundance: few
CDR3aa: CASSELPSETYEQYF
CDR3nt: TGTGCCAGCAGTGAATTACCTAGTGAAACCTACGAGCAGTACTTC

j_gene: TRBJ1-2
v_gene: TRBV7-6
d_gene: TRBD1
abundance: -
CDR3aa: CASSPGTGGNGYTF
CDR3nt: TGTGCCAGCAGTCCCGGGACAGGGGGTAATGGCTACACCTTC

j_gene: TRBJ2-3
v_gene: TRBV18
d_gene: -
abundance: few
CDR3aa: CASSQNFADTQYF
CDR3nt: TGTGCCAGCTCCCAAAATTTTGCAGATACGCAGTATTTT

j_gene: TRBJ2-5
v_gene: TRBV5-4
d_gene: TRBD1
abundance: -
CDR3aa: CASSPVGQGLQETQYF
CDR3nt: TGTGCCAGCAGCCCGGTCGGACAGGGGCTACAAGAGACCCAGTACTTC

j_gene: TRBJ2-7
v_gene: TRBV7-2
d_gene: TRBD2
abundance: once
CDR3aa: CASSLGRGEGSYEQYF
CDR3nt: TGTGCCAGCAGCTTAGGTCGGGGGGAGGGCTCCTACGAGCAGTACTTC

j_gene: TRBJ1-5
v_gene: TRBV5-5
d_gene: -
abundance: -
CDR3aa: CASSLVAGNQPQHF
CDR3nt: TGTGCCAGCAGCTTGGTTGCAGGGAATCAGCCCCAGCATTTT

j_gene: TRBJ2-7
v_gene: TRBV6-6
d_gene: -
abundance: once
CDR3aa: CASRGTSYEQYF
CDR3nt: TGTGCCAGCAGGGGGACATCTTACGAGCAGTACTTC

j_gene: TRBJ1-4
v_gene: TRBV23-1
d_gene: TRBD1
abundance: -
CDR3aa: CASSQKNPQGVTTNEKLFF
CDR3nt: TGCGCCAGCAGTCAAAAAAATCCGCAGGGGGTGACAACTAATGAAAAACTGTTTTTT

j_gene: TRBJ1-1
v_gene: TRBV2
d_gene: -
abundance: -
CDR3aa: CASSVEGSGTEAFF
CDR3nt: TGTGCCAGCAGTGTGGAGGGGTCGGGGACTGAAGCTTTCTTT

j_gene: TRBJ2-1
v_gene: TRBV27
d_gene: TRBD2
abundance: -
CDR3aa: CASTLATGTSGGSSYNEQFF
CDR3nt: TGTGCCAGCACCCTAGCGACCGGGACTAGCGGGGGGAGCTCCTACAATGAGCAGTTCTTC

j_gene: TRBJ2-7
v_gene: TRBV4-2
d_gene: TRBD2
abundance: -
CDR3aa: CASSQDLAGASYEQYF
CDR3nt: TGTGCCAGCAGCCAAGATCTAGCGGGGGCCTCCTACGAGCAGTACTTC

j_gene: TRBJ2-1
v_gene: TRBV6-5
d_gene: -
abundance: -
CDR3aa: CASSRTSRTINEQFF
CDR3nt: TGTGCCAGCAGCCGAACTAGTCGGACGATTAATGAGCAGTTCTTC

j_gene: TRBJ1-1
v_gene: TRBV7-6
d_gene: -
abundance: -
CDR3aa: CASSLTGGRGGTEAFF
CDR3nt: TGTGCCAGCAGCTTAACCGGGGGGCGAGGGGGCACTGAAGCTTTCTTT

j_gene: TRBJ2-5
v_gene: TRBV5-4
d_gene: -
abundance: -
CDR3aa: CASSSTMYQETQYF
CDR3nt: TGTGCCAGCAGTTCCACTATGTACCAAGAGACCCAGTACTTC

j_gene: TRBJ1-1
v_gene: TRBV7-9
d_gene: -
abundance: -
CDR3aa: CASSSRTKNTEAFF
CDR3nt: TGTGCCAGCAGCTCTAGGACAAAGAACACTGAAGCTTTCTTT

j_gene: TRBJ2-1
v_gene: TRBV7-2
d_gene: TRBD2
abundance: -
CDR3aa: CASRRQAGGSSYNEQFF
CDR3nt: TGTGCCAGCAGGAGGCAGGCGGGGGGCTCCTCCTACAATGAGCAGTTCTTC

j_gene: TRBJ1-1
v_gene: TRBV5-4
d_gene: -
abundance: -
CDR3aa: CASSLEFVGRGSTEAFF
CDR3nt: TGTGCCAGCAGCTTGGAATTCGTTGGCAGGGGTTCCACTGAAGCTTTCTTT

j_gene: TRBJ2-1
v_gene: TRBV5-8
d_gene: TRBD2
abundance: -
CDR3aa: CASSLAGGAYNEQFF
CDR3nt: TGTGCCAGCAGCTTGGCGGGGGGGGCCTACAATGAGCAGTTCTTC

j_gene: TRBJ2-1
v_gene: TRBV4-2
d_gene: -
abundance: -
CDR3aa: CASSQEYGLLSYNEQFF
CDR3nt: TGTGCCAGCAGCCAAGAATATGGACTACTCTCCTACAATGAGCAGTTCTTC

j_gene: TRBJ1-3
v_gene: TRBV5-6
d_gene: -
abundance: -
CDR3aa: CASSLSGDSSGNTIYF
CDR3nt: TGTGCCAGCAGCTTGTCGGGAGATTCTTCTGGAAACACCATATATTTT

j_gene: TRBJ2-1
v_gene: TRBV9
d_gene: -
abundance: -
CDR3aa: CASSEGGGVYNEQFF
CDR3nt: TGTGCCAGCAGCGAGGGAGGAGGGGTTTACAATGAGCAGTTCTTC

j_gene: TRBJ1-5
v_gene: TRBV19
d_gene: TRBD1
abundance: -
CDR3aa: CASSSPGQVRNQPQHF
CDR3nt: TGTGCCAGTAGTAGCCCCGGACAGGTTAGGAATCAGCCCCAGCATTTT

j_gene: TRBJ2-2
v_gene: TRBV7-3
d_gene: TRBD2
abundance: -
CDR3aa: CATGLAHGELFF
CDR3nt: TGTGCCACTGGACTAGCCCACGGGGAGCTGTTTTTT